This section outlines one T cell receptor beta chain sequence together with its context. These data originate in a study of cytomegalovirus exposure and HLA in healthy donors. Researchers ran the PCR with 60 Vbeta and 13 Jbeta primers. Clones were read by immunoSEQ multiplex PCR, and TCRdb kept only the in-frame ones, dropping some. This table holds approximately 200,000 clones, 75% to 85% found once. The CDR3 spans 12 residues. Trimming removed 4 bases from V and 3 bases from J, with 10 bases in between. Germline CDR1 is SQVTM and CDR2 is ANQGSEA. The chain uses TRBV29-1 and TRBJ2-7; D unresolved. The clonotype originates from a woman in her forties or fifties in good health and CMV-seronegative. Material: PBMCs. The CDR3 nucleotides are TGCAGCGTTGGAGTCACTTTCTACGAGCAGTACTTC. It encodes CSVGVTFYEQYF.